The 31 T cell receptor beta chains below come from one sample, sequenced in a study of blood T cell repertoires in COVID-19. Sequencing was performed with immunoSEQ multiplex PCR; in TCRdb, only in-frame clones are kept and a portion is missing. The data contain approximately 240,000 clones, around nine tenths of them singletons. The sample was peripheral blood. These receptors came from a woman under 30 who had recovered from COVID-19.

This sequence joins TRBV7-2 and TRBJ1-2; D is undetermined. With 1 base removed from V and 3 bases from J, the gap between germline ends came to 9 bases. Germline assignment: CDR1 SGHTA and CDR2 FQGNSA. This CDR3 comprises 14 residues. The DNA for the CDR3 is TGTGCCAGCAGCTTAGTGCAGGTACACTATGGCTACACCTTC. This sequence encodes CASSLVQVHYGYTF.

V is TRBV5-1 and J is TRBJ2-5; maybe TRBD2 (6 bases). Germline CDR1 SGHRS, CDR2 YFSETQ. Trimming removed 1 base at V and 4 bases at J, with 26 bases between. This CDR3 is built from 19 residues. The CDR3 DNA reads TGCGCCAGCAGCTTGAACCCCCGTTATAGCGGAAACCTTATAGAGACCCAGTACTTC. Amino acids: CASSLNPRYSGNLIETQYF.

This chain connects TRBV6-5 to TRBJ2-7, with TRBD2 matching 8 bases. Germline loops: CDR1 MNHEY, CDR2 SVGAGI. V lost 4 bases to trimming and J lost 4 bases; unmatched junction nucleotides: 9. The CDR3 is 15 residues long. CDR3: CASSSGRDLWYEQYF. CDR3 nucleotide sequence: TGTGCCAGCAGTTCCGGGAGGGATCTCTGGTACGAGCAGTACTTC.

The rearrangement uses TRBV27 and TRBJ2-7; 9 bases fit TRBD1. CDR3 size: 15 residues. Unmatched junction bases numbered 7, after V lost 5 bases and J lost 2 bases. CDR1 MNHEY and CDR2 SMNVEV come from the germline V gene (reference sequence). The CDR3 spells CASSPRQGETYEQYF. The CDR3 bases are TGTGCCAGCAGTCCGCGACAGGGGGAGACCTACGAGCAGTACTTC.

This clone has a handful of counts. The rearrangement joins TRBV19 to TRBJ2-1; 9 bases are shared with TRBD2. The germline V gene has CDR1 LNHDA and CDR2 SQIVND (reference sequence). J was trimmed by 8 bases and V by 0 bases; bases with no gene match: 11. This CDR3 contains 17 residues. Written as DNA, the CDR3 is TGTGCCAGTAGTATAGATCTATTTAGCGGGAGAAGGGATGAGCAGTTCTTC. It yields the protein CASSIDLFSGRRDEQFF.

The gene calls are TRBV19 and TRBJ1-6, with D possibly TRBD1 on 5 matching bases. This CDR3 has 13 amino acids. Between the trimmed V and J ends, which lost 9 bases and 10 bases, there was a span of 16 bases. Germline V gene lookup returns CDR1 LNHDA and CDR2 SQIVND (reference sequence). CDR3 protein: CASTSRAGSPLHF. CDR3 DNA: TGTGCCAGCACCTCCCGGGCAGGGTCACCCCTCCACTTT.

V and J are TRBV7-9 and TRBJ2-1; TRBD2 matches 12 bases. V shed 4 bases, J shed 8 bases, and the junction held 3 bases outside the gene matches. The germline V gene encodes CDR1 SEHNR and CDR2 FQNEAQ (reference sequence). The CDR3 is 14 residues long. CDR3 nucleotide sequence: TGTGCCAGCAGCTACCTAGCGGGGGGGTATGAGCAGTTCTTC. Translation gives CASSYLAGGYEQFF.

The chain joins TRBV18 to TRBJ1-6; 9 nucleotides match TRBD1. The length of the CDR3 is 16 residues. Germline-derived CDR1 and CDR2 are KGHSH and LQKENI. Trimming cost V 6 bases and J 7 bases; bases outside gene matches: 10. In DNA form, the CDR3 reads TGTGCCAGCTCCGCAAACAGGGGGCGAGTAAATTCACCCCTCCACTTT. Its translation: CASSANRGRVNSPLHF. Together with reference TRBV18 and TRBJ1-6, the CDR3 gives the full variable domain: NAGVMQNPRHLVRRRGQEARLRCSPMKGHSHVYWYRQLPEEGLKFMVYLQKENIIDESGMPKERFSAEFPKEGPSILRIQQVVRGDSAAYFCASSANRGRVNSPLHFGNGTRLTVT.

The chain carries TRBV19 and TRBJ2-3, with 7 nucleotides matching TRBD2. The V gene's germline CDR1 is LNHDA and CDR2 SQIVND (reference sequence). The J segment lost 0 bases and the V segment lost 3 bases, leaving 18 bases of the junction unmatched. The CDR3 totals 20 residues. The CDR3 loop reads CASSMALWDYKLNSTDTQYF. The CDR3 DNA sequence: TGTGCCAGTAGTATGGCTCTTTGGGACTACAAACTAAATAGCACAGATACGCAGTATTTT.

This chain connects TRBV15 to TRBJ2-5; no definite D call. The germline V gene encodes CDR1 LNHNV and CDR2 YYDKDF (reference sequence). This CDR3 contains 15 residues. Deletions cut 6 bases from V and 2 bases from J, with 16 bases between. In DNA, the CDR3 is TGTGCCACCAGACCGATGACTCGCCTACAAGAGACCCAGTACTTC. Translated, it gives CATRPMTRLQETQYF.

The sample holds one count of this clone. The chain's CDR3 is CASSTGVREKLFF. Written as DNA, the CDR3 is TGTGCCAGCAGTACGGGAGTGAGAGAAAAACTGTTTTTT. The chain joins TRBV27 to TRBJ1-4; no reliable D call. Between the trimmed V and J ends, which lost 5 bases and 8 bases, there was a span of 12 bases. Germline-derived CDR1 and CDR2 are MNHEY and SMNVEV (reference sequence). The CDR3 totals 13 residues. The whole variable domain, remainder taken from reference TRBV27 and TRBJ1-4, is EAQVTQNPRYLITVTGKKLTVTCSQNMNHEYMSWYRQDPGLGLRQIYYSMNVEVTDKGDVPEGYKVSRKEKRNFPLILESPSPNQTSLYFCASSTGVREKLFFGSGTQLSVL.

The genes are TRBV30 and TRBJ2-7, with D tentatively TRBD1 (6 bases). V lost 3 bases to trimming and J lost 2 bases, with 11 bases between them. This CDR3 is built from 13 residues. Per germline, CDR1 GTSNPN and CDR2 SVGIG (reference sequence). CDR3: CAWRGHRPYEQYF. Here the CDR3 DNA reads TGTGCCTGGAGGGGACACCGACCCTACGAGCAGTACTTC.

CDR3 DNA sequence: TGTGCCAGCAGCCAAGGGACAGGCCTCTCCTACGAGCAGTACTTC. Its protein product is CASSQGTGLSYEQYF. The chain couples TRBV3-1 (or the pseudogene TRBV3-2) to TRBJ2-7; 7 bases line up with TRBD1. The CDR3 consists of 15 residues. Germline V gene sequence: CDR1 LGHDT, CDR2 YNNKEL (reference sequence). The V gene end was trimmed by 1 base and the J gene end by 0 bases; junction bases not matched to a gene: 3.

Turning to this clone: The same CDR3 also results from other DNA sequences found in this sample. The V call is TRBV14, the J call TRBJ1-2, with 12 positions matching TRBD1. Losses at the gene ends were 1 base for V and 8 bases for J; bases not matched to a gene: 5. CDR1 and CDR2 from the germline V gene are SGHDN and FVKESK. The CDR3 length is 15 residues. CDR3: CASSQAGQGARGYTF. The CDR3 DNA reads as TGTGCCAGCAGCCAAGCGGGACAGGGGGCGCGCGGCTACACCTTC.

The chain employs TRBV6-5 and TRBJ2-1; 8 bases fit TRBD1. The V gene's germline CDR1 is MNHEY and CDR2 SVGAGI. The CDR3 has 13 residues. With 0 bases clipped from V and 9 bases from J, the junction kept 1 base outside the gene matches. CDR3 region: CASSYSDRAEQFF. The CDR3 DNA sequence: TGTGCCAGCAGTTACTCGGACAGGGCTGAGCAGTTCTTC.

This clone was observed once. J is TRBJ1-4 and V is TRBV4-3; D gene unclear. This CDR3 spans 15 amino acids. Germline CDR1 reads LGHNA; CDR2 reads YSLEER. The germline V and J ends were trimmed by 1 base and 0 bases, with 6 bases remaining between them. The CDR3 DNA sequence: TGCGCCAGCAGCCAAGTAGTAGCAACTAATGAAAAACTGTTTTTT. Translating gives CASSQVVATNEKLFF.

This CDR3 is CASSQARDSSYEQYF. Here the CDR3 DNA reads TGTGCCAGCAGCCAAGCACGGGACAGCTCCTACGAGCAGTACTTC. The chain employs TRBV3-1 (or the pseudogene TRBV3-2) and TRBJ2-7, with TRBD1 matching 7 bases. The J segment lost 0 bases and the V segment lost 1 base, leaving 3 bases of the junction unmatched. Germline CDR1 is LGHDT and CDR2 is YNNKEL (reference sequence). This CDR3 spans 15 amino acids.

This chain uses TRBV23-1 with TRBJ1-2; D ambiguous. TRBV23-1 is filed as an ORF, its function uncertain. V gave up 0 bases and J gave up 2 bases, with 31 bases separating them. The CDR3 totals 22 residues. CDR3 DNA: TGCGCCAGCAGTCAATCGACCGAGGGCCGATCTTCAATCGAGGGATTGAACTATGGCTACACCTTC. Translation gives CASSQSTEGRSSIEGLNYGYTF.

V gene TRBV7-6 combines with J gene TRBJ1-2; D perhaps matches TRBD1 (5 bases). This CDR3 is 15 amino acids long. CDR1 and CDR2 (germline): SGHVS, FNYEAQ. Between the trimmed V and J ends, which lost 1 base and 5 bases, there was a span of 14 bases. CDR3 loop: CASSLVDSFVYGYTF. The CDR3 DNA sequence: TGTGCCAGCAGCTTAGTCGACAGTTTTGTTTATGGCTACACCTTC.

The rearrangement links TRBV7-3 to TRBJ2-7; 7 bases agree with TRBD1. Germline V CDR1 and CDR2: SGHTA, FQGTGA. The CDR3 has 16 amino acids. V shed 0 bases, J shed 1 base, and the junction held 6 bases outside the gene matches. Written as DNA, the CDR3 is TGTGCCAGCAGCTTAACTCCAGGGGGACAGTCCTACGAGCAGTACTTC. This translates into CASSLTPGGQSYEQYF.

The V and J genes are TRBV28 and TRBJ2-6, with a possible D match to TRBD2 (5 bases). This CDR3 has 16 residues. Per germline, CDR1 MDHEN and CDR2 SYDVKM. The V end lost 3 bases, the J end lost 3 bases, and 12 bases lay between the germline ends. CDR3 sequence reads: CASSFGSTGGANVLTF. Written as DNA, the CDR3 is TGTGCCAGCAGTTTTGGGAGTACCGGTGGGGCCAACGTCCTGACTTTC.

This CDR3 reads CASSRTGTSGTKTTDTQYF. The CDR3 region has the DNA TGCGCCAGCAGCCGCACCGGGACTAGCGGGACAAAGACCACAGATACGCAGTATTTT. J is TRBJ2-3 and V is TRBV4-3; TRBD2 agrees at 13 bases. Looked up from germline, CDR1 is LGHNA and CDR2 is YSLEER. V dropped 4 bases and J dropped 2; count of bases not matched to a gene: 12. CDR3 length equals 19 residues.

The genes are TRBV6-5 and TRBJ1-2, with a tentative D call TRBD1 (5 bases). The V and J ends lost 2 bases and 7 bases respectively, with 17 bases between them. CDR1 MNHEY and CDR2 SVGAGI come from the germline V gene. The CDR3 totals 15 residues. The CDR3 bases are TGTGCCAGCAGTTACACCAGGGCCGTGGATGGTGGCTACACCTTC. Translated: CASSYTRAVDGGYTF.

V gene TRBV4-1 combines with J gene TRBJ2-1; 8 nucleotides match TRBD2. The CDR3 extends over 16 amino acids. J lost 6 bases, V lost 0 bases, and 7 bases had no gene match. Germline values: CDR1 MGHRA, CDR2 YSYEKL. CDR3 sequence: CASSQERGLAGNEQFF. Written as DNA, the CDR3 is TGCGCCAGCAGCCAAGAACGCGGACTAGCCGGCAATGAGCAGTTCTTC.

The rearrangement uses TRBV3-1 (or the pseudogene TRBV3-2) and TRBJ1-1; TRBD1 agrees at 7 bases. This CDR3 has 15 residues. V lost 5 bases to trimming and J lost 1 base; unmatched junction nucleotides: 7. Germline V gene lookup returns CDR1 LGHDT and CDR2 YNNKEL (reference sequence). The CDR3 nucleotides are TGTGCCAGCAGCGCCGAGGGGGCAGCGAACACTGAAGCTTTCTTT. As protein: CASSAEGAANTEAFF.

This clone was recorded a few times. This chain uses TRBV15 with TRBJ1-5, with D possibly TRBD1 on 6 matching bases. Deletions cut 5 bases from V and 1 base from J, with 18 bases between. CDR1 and CDR2 from the germline V gene are LNHNV and YYDKDF (reference sequence). CDR3 length: 17 residues. CDR3 region: CATSRAFVQGSNQPQHF. Written as DNA, the CDR3 is TGTGCCACCAGCCGAGCGTTTGTTCAGGGGAGCAATCAGCCCCAGCATTTT. The full variable domain, with the rest looked up from reference TRBV15 and TRBJ1-5, is DAMVIQNPRYQVTQFGKPVTLSCSQTLNHNVMYWYQQKSSQAPKLLFHYYDKDFNNEADTPDNFQSRRPNTSFCFLDIRSPGLGDTAMYLCATSRAFVQGSNQPQHFGDGTRLSIL.

The genes are TRBV14 and TRBJ2-7; 10 bases are a match to TRBD1. Germline values: CDR1 SGHDN, CDR2 FVKESK. The CDR3 runs to 16 residues. The J segment lost 5 bases and the V segment lost 0 bases, leaving 7 bases of the junction unmatched. The chain's CDR3 is CASSQDPVGQGDEQYF. The CDR3 DNA sequence: TGTGCCAGCAGCCAAGACCCAGTCGGACAGGGGGACGAGCAGTACTTC.

V is TRBV4-1 and J is TRBJ1-5, with 9 bases identical to TRBD1. The CDR3 sequence is 18 residues long. The trim removed 0 bases at V and 5 bases at J, leaving 11 bases unmatched. The germline V gene has CDR1 MGHRA and CDR2 YSYEKL. CDR3: CASSQEPPPGTGYQPQHF. The CDR3 DNA follows: TGCGCCAGCAGCCAAGAACCTCCCCCAGGGACAGGGTATCAGCCCCAGCATTTT.

This sequence joins TRBV19 and TRBJ2-7; 10 nucleotides align to TRBD1. The CDR3 length is 15 residues. Germline CDR1 is LNHDA and CDR2 is SQIVND (reference sequence). V shed 5 bases, J shed 7 bases, and the junction held 11 bases outside the gene matches. The CDR3 loop is CASSSRDRGLREQYF. The CDR3 nucleotides read TGTGCCAGTAGTTCTCGGGACAGGGGATTACGGGAGCAGTACTTC.

This clone was seen at least ten times. The chain links TRBV4-3 to TRBJ1-6, with 7 nucleotides matching TRBD1. V trimming: 0 bases; J trimming: 9 bases; junction bases outside the gene matches: 8. The CDR3 is 16 amino acids. Germline-derived CDR1 and CDR2 are LGHNA and YSLEER. The CDR3 DNA sequence: TGCGCCAGCAGCCAAGAGGTGGGGACAGCTAGTTCACCCCTCCACTTT. Protein sequence: CASSQEVGTASSPLHF.

With respect to this clone: One base away lies a much larger clone, so this may be a sequencing read error. The sample carries other DNA sequences with the same CDR3. V is TRBV7-9 and J is TRBJ1-1; 7 positions match TRBD1. There are 13 residues in the CDR3. Germline trimming cut 5 bases from V and 4 bases from J; bases unmatched to any gene: 4. Per the germline V gene, CDR1 is SEHNR and CDR2 is FQNEAQ (reference sequence). The CDR3 here is CASSLGQITEAFF. DNA for the CDR3: TGTGCCAGCAGCCTGGGACAGATCACTGAAGCTTTCTTT. Supplemented by reference TRBV7-9 and TRBJ1-1, the full variable domain reads DTGVSQNPRHKITKRGQNVTFRCDPISEHNRLYWYRQTLGQGPEFLTYFQNEAQLEKSRLLSDRFSAERPKGSFSTLEIQRTEQGDSAMYLCASSLGQITEAFFGQGTRLTVV.